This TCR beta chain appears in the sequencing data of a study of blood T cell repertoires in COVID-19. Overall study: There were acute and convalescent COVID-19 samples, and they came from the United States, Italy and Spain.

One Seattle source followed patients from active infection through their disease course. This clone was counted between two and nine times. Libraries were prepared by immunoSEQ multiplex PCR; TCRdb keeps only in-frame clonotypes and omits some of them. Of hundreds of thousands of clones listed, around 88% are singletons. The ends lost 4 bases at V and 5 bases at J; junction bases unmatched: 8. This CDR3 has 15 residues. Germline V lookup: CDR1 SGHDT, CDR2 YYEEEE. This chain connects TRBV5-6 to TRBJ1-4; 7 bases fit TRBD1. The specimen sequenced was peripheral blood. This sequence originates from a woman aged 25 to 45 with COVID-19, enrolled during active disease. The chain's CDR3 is CASSDNRGRNEKLFF. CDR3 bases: TGTGCCAGCAGCGACAACAGGGGTCGGAATGAAAAACTGTTTTTT.